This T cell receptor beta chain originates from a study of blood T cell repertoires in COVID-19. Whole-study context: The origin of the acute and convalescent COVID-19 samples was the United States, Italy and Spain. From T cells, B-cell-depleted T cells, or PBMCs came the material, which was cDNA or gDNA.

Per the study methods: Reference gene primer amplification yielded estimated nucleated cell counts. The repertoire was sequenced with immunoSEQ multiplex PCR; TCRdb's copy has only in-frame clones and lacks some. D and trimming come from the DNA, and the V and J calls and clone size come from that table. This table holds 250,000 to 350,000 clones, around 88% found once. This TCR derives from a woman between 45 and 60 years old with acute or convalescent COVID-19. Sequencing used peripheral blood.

CDR3 amino acids: CASDTAGGGYTF. In DNA form, the CDR3 reads TGTGCCTCCGATACAGCAGGGGGCGGCTACACCTTC. V usage is TRBV30 and J usage is TRBJ1-2, with 8 nucleotides matching TRBD1. Trimming removed 7 bases from V and 8 bases from J; junction bases left unmatched: 9. Germline V gene sequence: CDR1 GTSNPN, CDR2 SVGIG (reference sequence). The CDR3 consists of 12 residues. The whole variable domain, remainder taken from reference TRBV30 and TRBJ1-2, is SQTIHQWPATLVQPVGSPLSLECTVEGTSNPNLYWYRQAAGRGLQLLFYSVGIGQISSEVPQNLSASRPQDRQFILSSKKLLLSDSGFYLCASDTAGGGYTFGSGTRLTVV.